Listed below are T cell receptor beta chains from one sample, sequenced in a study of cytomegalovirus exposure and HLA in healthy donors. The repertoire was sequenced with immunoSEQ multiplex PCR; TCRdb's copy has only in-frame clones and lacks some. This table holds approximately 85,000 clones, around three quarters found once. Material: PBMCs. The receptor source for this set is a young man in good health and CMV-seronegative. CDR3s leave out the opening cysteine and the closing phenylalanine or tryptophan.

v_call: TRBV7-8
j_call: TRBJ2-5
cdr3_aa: ASSLGGRETQY

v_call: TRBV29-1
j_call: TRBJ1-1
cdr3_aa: SVATGMNTEAF

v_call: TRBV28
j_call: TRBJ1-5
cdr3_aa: ASSQQGNQPQH

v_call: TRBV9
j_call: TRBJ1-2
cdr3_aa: ASSRTRTGGYGYT

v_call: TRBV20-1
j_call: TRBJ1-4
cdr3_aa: SAADSLKLF

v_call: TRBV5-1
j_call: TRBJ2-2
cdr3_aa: ASSLVTAYTGELF

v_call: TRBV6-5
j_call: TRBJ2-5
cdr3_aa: VSSFPTSGVLETQY

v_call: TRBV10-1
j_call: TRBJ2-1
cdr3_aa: ASSAAGTSGGGEQF

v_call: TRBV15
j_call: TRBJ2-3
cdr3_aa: ATSRQREGDTQY

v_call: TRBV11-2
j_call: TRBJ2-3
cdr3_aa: ASSSIAGTRADTQY

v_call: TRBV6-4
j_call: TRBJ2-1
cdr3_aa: ASSGIRGKEQF

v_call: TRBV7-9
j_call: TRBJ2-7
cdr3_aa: ASSGGEYSSYEQY

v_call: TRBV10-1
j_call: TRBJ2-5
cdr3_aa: ASSAQAQETQY

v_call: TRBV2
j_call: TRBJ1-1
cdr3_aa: ASSEGGRGTEAF

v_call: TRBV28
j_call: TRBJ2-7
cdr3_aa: ASSPPGTVYEQY

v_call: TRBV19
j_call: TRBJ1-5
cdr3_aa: ASSIVSSNQPQH

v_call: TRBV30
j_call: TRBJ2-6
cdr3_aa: AWDPGGTGANVLT

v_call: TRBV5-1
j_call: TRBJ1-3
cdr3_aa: ASSATTGTGNTIY

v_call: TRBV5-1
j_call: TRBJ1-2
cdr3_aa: ASSLEGRGQNGYT

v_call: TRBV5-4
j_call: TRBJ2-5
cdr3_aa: ASSYGTSGGRNRQETQY

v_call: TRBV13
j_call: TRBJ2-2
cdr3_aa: ASSFQLTGELF

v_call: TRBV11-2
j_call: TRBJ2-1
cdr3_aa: ASRLNNEQF

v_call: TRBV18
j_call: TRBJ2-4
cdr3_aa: ASSYTNRVENIQY

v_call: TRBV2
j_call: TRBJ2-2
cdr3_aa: ASRRAGGPTTGELF

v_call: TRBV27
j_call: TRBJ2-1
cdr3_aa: ASSLLAGDDNEQF

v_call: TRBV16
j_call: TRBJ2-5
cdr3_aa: ASSQSMGAVQETQY

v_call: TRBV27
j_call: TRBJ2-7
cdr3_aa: ASSSNSDFYEQY

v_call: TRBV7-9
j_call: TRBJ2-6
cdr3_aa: ASSSGQPGANVLT

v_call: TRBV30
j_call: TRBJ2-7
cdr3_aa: AWSAIGLAVSREQY

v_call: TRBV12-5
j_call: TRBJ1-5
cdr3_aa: ASGLTQGGQPQH

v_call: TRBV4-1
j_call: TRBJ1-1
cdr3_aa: ASSQVGRRRTEAF

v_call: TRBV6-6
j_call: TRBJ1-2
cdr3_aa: ASRVRDRAYGYT

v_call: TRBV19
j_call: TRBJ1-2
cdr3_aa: ASSIGAGNYGYT

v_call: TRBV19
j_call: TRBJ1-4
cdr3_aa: ASSSWGDEKLF

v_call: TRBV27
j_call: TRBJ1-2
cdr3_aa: ASSYGSSGTGGLSGYT